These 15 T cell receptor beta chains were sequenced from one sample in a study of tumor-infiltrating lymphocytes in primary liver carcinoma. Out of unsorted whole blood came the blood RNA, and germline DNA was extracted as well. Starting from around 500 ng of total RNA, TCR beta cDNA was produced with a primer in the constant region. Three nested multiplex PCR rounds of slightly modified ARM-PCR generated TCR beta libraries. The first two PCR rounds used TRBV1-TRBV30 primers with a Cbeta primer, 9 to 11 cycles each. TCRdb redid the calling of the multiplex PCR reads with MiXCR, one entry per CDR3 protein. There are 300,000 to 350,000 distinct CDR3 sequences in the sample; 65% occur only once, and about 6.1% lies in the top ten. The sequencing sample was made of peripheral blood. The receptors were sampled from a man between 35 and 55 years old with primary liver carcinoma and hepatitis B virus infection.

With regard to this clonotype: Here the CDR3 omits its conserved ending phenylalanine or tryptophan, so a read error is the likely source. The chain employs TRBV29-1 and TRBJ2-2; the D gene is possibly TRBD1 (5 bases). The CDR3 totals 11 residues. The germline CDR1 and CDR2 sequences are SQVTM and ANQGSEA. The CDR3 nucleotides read TGCAACTTCAGGGTTGCCGGGGAGCTGTTTCTT. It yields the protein CNFRVAGELFL.

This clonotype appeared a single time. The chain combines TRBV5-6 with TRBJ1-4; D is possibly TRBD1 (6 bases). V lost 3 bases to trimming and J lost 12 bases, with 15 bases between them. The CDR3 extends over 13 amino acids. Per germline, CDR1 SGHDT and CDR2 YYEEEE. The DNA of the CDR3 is TGTGCCAGCAGCTGGGGGGGCCGGGAGGAACTGTTTTTT. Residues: CASSWGGREELFF. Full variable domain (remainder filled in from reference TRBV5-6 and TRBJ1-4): DAGVTQSPTHLIKTRGQQVTLRCSPKSGHDTVSWYQQALGQGPQFIFQYYEEEERQRGNFPDRFSGHQFPNYSSELNVNALLLGDSALYLCASSWGGREELFFGSGTQLSVL.

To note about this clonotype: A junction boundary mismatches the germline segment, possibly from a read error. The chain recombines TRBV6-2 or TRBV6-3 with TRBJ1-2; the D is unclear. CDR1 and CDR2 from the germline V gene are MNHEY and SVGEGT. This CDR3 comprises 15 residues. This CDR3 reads CASSTVRVTHYGYIF. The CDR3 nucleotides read TGTGCCAGCAGTACCGTTCGGGTTACTCACTATGGCTACATCTTC.

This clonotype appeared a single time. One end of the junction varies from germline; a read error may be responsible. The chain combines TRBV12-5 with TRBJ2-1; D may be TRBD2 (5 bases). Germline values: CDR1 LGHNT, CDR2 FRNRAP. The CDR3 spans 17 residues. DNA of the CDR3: TGTGCTAGTGGTTTCAGTTATCCCGGGAAGGGCCCCAATGAGGAGTTCTTC. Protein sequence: CASGFSYPGKGPNEEFF.

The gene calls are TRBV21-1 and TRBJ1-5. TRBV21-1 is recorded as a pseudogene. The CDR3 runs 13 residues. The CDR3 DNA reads TGTGCCAGCAGCAAAGATAGCAATCAGCCCCAGCATTTT. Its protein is CASSKDSNQPQHF.

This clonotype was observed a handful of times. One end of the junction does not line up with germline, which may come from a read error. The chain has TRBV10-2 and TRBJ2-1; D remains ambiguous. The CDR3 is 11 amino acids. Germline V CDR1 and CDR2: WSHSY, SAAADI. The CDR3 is CASTELGEQFF. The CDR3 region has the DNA TGCGCCAGCACTGAGCTAGGTGAGCAGTTCTTC.

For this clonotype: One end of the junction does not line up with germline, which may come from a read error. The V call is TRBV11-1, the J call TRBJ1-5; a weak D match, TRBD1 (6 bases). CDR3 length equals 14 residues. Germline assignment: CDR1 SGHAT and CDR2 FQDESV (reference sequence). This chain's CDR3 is CASSPGGDNQPRHF. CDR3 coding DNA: TGTGCCAGCAGCCCGGGAGGGGACAATCAGCCCCGGCATTTT.

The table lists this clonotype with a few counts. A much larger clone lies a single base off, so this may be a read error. CDR3 in amino acids: CSVEVPTTNTNEQFF. The CDR3 bases are TGCAGCGTTGAAGTTCCGACCACAAACACGAATGAGCAGTTCTTC. The chain is built from TRBV29-1 and TRBJ2-1, with D uncertain. Germline V lookup: CDR1 SQVTM, CDR2 ANQGSEA. Between the trimmed V and J ends, which lost 1 base and 7 bases, there was a span of 17 bases. The CDR3 covers 15 residues.

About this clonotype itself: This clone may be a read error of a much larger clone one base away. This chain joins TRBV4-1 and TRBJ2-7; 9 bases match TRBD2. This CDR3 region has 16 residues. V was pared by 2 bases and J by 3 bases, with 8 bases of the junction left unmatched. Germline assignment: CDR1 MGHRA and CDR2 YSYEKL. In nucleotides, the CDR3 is TGCGCCAGCAGCCAAATCGGTAGCGGGAGCCTCTACGAGCAGTACTTC. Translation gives CASSQIGSGSLYEQYF.

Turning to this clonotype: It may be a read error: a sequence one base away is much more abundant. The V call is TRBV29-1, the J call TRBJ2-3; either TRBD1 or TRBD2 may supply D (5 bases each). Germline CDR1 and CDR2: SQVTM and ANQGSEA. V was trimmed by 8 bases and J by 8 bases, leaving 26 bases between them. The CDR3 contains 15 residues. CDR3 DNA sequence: TGCAGCACCACACAGGTGGTGGCAGGGAGAGGTACGCAGTATTTT. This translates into CSTTQVVAGRGTQYF.

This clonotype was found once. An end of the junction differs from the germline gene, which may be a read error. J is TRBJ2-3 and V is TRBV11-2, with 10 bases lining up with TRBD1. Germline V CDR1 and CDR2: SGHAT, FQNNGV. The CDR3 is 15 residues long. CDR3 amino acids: CASSARDRGTDMQYF. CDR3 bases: TGTGCCAGCAGCGCAAGGGACAGGGGTACTGATATGCAGTATTTT.

This chain's CDR3 is CASSWYLGELFF. CDR3 nucleotides: TGTGCCAGCAGTTGGTACCTTGGGGAGCTGTTTTTT. This chain uses TRBV6-2 or TRBV6-3 with TRBJ2-2, with D hard to call. The CDR3 loop spans 12 amino acids. V lost 4 bases and J lost 8, with 8 bases in between. The germline V gene has CDR1 MNHEY and CDR2 SVGEGT.

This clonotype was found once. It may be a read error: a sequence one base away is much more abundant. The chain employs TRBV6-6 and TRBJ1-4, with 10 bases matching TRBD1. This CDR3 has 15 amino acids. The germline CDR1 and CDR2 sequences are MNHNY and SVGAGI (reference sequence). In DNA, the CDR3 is TGTGCCGGCAGTACCCGGACAGGGGGTGGTGAAAAACTGTTTTTT. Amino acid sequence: CAGSTRTGGGEKLFF.

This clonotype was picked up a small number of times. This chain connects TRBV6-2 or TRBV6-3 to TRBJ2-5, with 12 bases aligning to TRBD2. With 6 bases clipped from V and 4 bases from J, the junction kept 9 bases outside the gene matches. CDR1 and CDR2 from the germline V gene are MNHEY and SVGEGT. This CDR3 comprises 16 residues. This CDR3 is CASSPPSGRARETQYF. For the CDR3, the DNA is TGTGCCAGCAGCCCCCCTAGCGGGAGGGCCAGAGAGACCCAGTACTTC.

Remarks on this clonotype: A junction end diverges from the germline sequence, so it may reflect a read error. The CDR3 here is CAISQGVGVTGELFF. The CDR3 DNA is TGTGCCATCAGCCAAGGGGTAGGGGTCACCGGGGAGCTGTTTTTT. The rearrangement joins TRBV4-2 to TRBJ2-2; D is possibly TRBD1 (5 bases). Per the germline V gene, CDR1 is LGHNA and CDR2 is YNFKEQ. The CDR3 loop spans 15 amino acids.